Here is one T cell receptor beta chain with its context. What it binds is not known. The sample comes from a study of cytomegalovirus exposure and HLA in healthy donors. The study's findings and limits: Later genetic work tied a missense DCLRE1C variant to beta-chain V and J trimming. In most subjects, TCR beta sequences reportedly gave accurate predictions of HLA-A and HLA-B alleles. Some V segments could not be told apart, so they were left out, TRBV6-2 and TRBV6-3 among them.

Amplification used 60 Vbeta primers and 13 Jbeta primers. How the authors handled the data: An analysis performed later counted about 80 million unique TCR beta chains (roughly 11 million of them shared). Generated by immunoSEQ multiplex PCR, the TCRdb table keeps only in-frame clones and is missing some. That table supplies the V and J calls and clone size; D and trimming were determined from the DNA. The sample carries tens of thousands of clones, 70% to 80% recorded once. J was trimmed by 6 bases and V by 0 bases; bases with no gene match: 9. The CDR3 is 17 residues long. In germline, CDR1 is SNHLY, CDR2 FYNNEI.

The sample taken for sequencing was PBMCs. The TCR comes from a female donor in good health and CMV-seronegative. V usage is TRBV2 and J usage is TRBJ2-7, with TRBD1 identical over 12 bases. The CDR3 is CASSEAGGQGAEGEQYF. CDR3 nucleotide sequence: TGTGCCAGCAGTGAAGCGGGGGGACAGGGGGCTGAGGGCGAGCAGTACTTC.